This passage covers 25 T cell receptor beta chains from one sample sequenced in a study of beta chain features in type 1 diabetes. What was sequenced were expressed TCRB transcripts, since all of the isolated RNA had been reverse transcribed. Method: immunoSEQ multiplex PCR; TCRdb's copy keeps in-frame clones and lacks some. Of about 470,000 clones listed, approximately 28% are singletons. Source material: naive CD4+ T cells from blood. The receptors stem from a man aged 18 to 35 in good health.

This clone was seen only a few times. Additional DNA sequences in this sample encode the identical CDR3. The CDR3 coding sequence is TGTGCCTGGAGTGGAGACAGGGGCCCCTACGAGCAGTACTTC. Residues: CAWSGDRGPYEQYF. This chain joins TRBV30 and TRBJ2-7, with 8 bases lining up with TRBD1. Germline V CDR1 and CDR2: GTSNPN, SVGIG (reference sequence). J was trimmed by 2 bases and V by 1 base; bases with no gene match: 4. The CDR3 covers 14 residues. Combining the CDR3 with reference TRBV30 and TRBJ2-7 gives the whole variable domain SQTIHQWPATLVQPVGSPLSLECTVEGTSNPNLYWYRQAAGRGLQLLFYSVGIGQISSEVPQNLSASRPQDRQFILSSKKLLLSDSGFYLCAWSGDRGPYEQYFGPGTRLTVT.

The sample holds one count of this clone. The chain recombines TRBV30 with TRBJ2-7; the match to TRBD1 covers 8 bases. The V segment lost 0 bases and the J segment 2 bases; nucleotides outside the gene matches: 3. Germline V gives CDR1 GTSNPN, CDR2 SVGIG (reference sequence). This CDR3 comprises 14 residues. This CDR3 is CAWSVGTGAYEQYF. The CDR3 nucleotides read TGTGCCTGGAGTGTAGGGACAGGAGCCTACGAGCAGTACTTC. Filled out from reference TRBV30 and TRBJ2-7, the complete variable domain reads SQTIHQWPATLVQPVGSPLSLECTVEGTSNPNLYWYRQAAGRGLQLLFYSVGIGQISSEVPQNLSASRPQDRQFILSSKKLLLSDSGFYLCAWSVGTGAYEQYFGPGTRLTVT.

The gene calls are TRBV4-2 and TRBJ2-1; D possibly corresponds to TRBD2 (6 bases). The germline V gene encodes CDR1 LGHNA and CDR2 YNFKEQ. Trimming pared 1 base from V and 2 bases from J, leaving 9 bases between. The CDR3 consists of 15 residues. In DNA, the CDR3 is TGTGCCAGCAGCCAAGTAGCGGTAGCCTACAATGAGCAGTTCTTC. It specifies CASSQVAVAYNEQFF.

This clone was counted between two and nine times. Other DNA sequences in this specimen translate into the identical CDR3. This chain connects TRBV7-2 to TRBJ2-1; 11 nucleotides line up with TRBD2. Germline V CDR1 and CDR2: SGHTA, FQGNSA. J was trimmed by 10 bases and V by 1 base; bases with no gene match: 6. The CDR3 is 15 residues long. The CDR3 region is CASSLELAGANEQFF. The CDR3 DNA reads TGTGCCAGCAGCTTAGAACTAGCGGGAGCAAACGAGCAGTTCTTC.

This clone was seen a handful of times. Here the CDR3 reads CSVGLDRYEQYF. The CDR3 DNA reads as TGCAGCGTTGGATTGGACAGATACGAGCAGTACTTC. V usage is TRBV29-1 and J usage is TRBJ2-7; weak D call: TRBD1 (6 bases). Germline assignment: CDR1 SQVTM and CDR2 ANQGSEA. V shed 4 bases and J shed 4 bases, with 11 bases lying between them. The CDR3 length is 12 residues.

This clone was recorded a few times. V and J are TRBV30 and TRBJ1-4; TRBD1 matches 7 bases. The germline CDR1 and CDR2 sequences are GTSNPN and SVGIG (reference sequence). V lost 5 bases and J lost 5; bases outside the gene matches: 5. This CDR3 spans 13 amino acids. As DNA, the CDR3 is TGTGCCTGGTCCGGGACAGTGAATGAAAAACTGTTTTTT. Its protein product is CAWSGTVNEKLFF.

The V gene is TRBV29-1, the J gene TRBJ1-1; D is unresolved. V was trimmed by 6 bases and J by 5 bases, leaving 13 bases between them. Per the germline V gene, CDR1 is SQVTM and CDR2 is ANQGSEA. CDR3 length: 12 residues. CDR3 sequence reads: CSVSGWSTEAFF. The CDR3 nucleotides read TGCAGCGTCTCCGGGTGGAGTACTGAAGCTTTCTTT.

This clone was detected only a few times. The V gene is TRBV18, the J gene TRBJ2-1; D perhaps matches TRBD1 (5 bases). CDR1 and CDR2 (germline): KGHSH, LQKENI. This CDR3 comprises 12 residues. With 4 bases removed from V and 15 bases from J, the gap between germline ends came to 16 bases. CDR3 nucleotides: TGTGCCAGCTCACAGGCTGCAAGGGGTCCGTTCTTC. Translation: CASSQAARGPFF. Full variable domain (rest looked up from reference TRBV18 and TRBJ2-1): NAGVMQNPRHLVRRRGQEARLRCSPMKGHSHVYWYRQLPEEGLKFMVYLQKENIIDESGMPKERFSAEFPKEGPSILRIQQVVRGDSAAYFCASSQAARGPFFGPGTRLTVL.

The chain has TRBV5-8 and TRBJ2-5; perhaps TRBD1 as D (5 bases). In germline, CDR1 is SGHTS, CDR2 YDEGEE. The length of the CDR3 is 13 residues. Trimming removed 4 bases from V and 4 bases from J, with 11 bases in between. The CDR3 is CASSPGALETQYF. DNA for the CDR3: TGTGCCAGCAGCCCTGGGGCCCTAGAGACCCAGTACTTC.

This clone was seen only a few times. The chain has TRBV29-1 and TRBJ2-3, with 13 bases matching TRBD2. The germline CDR1 and CDR2 sequences are SQVTM and ANQGSEA. The CDR3 is 16 residues long. Trimming at V came to 8 bases and at J to 3 bases, leaving 11 bases not matched to a gene. The CDR3 here is CSSSGRTSGRTDTQYF. The CDR3 nucleotides read TGCAGCTCCTCTGGCAGGACTAGCGGGAGAACAGATACGCAGTATTTT.

The DNA for the CDR3 is TGTGCCAGCAGTCCCCGGACAGGGAAAGAGACCCAGTACTTC. It is translated as CASSPRTGKETQYF. The rearrangement joins TRBV28 to TRBJ2-5, with 8 bases matching TRBD1. CDR1 is MDHEN and CDR2 is SYDVKM in the germline V gene. The CDR3 consists of 14 residues. Germline trimming cut 5 bases from V and 3 bases from J; bases unmatched to any gene: 5.

The chain joins TRBV5-4 to TRBJ2-3; TRBD2 aligns across 9 bases. Germline V gives CDR1 SGHNT, CDR2 YYREEE (reference sequence). This CDR3 is 15 amino acids long. The ends lost 4 bases at V and 3 bases at J; junction bases unmatched: 6. The DNA for the CDR3 is TGTGCCAGCAGCGTTAGCGGGGGAAGGACAGATACGCAGTATTTT. Protein: CASSVSGGRTDTQYF.

This clone has more than one count but fewer than ten. The V and J genes are TRBV7-9 and TRBJ2-5, with D perhaps matching TRBD2 (5 bases). V lost 3 bases, J lost 2 bases, and 7 bases lay in between. Germline loops: CDR1 SEHNR, CDR2 FQNEAQ (reference sequence). The CDR3 runs to 13 residues. The CDR3 sequence is CASSFGVQETQYF. The CDR3 region has the DNA TGTGCCAGCAGCTTCGGGGTTCAAGAGACCCAGTACTTC. The whole variable domain, filled in from reference TRBV7-9 and TRBJ2-5, reads DTGVSQNPRHKITKRGQNVTFRCDPISEHNRLYWYRQTLGQGPEFLTYFQNEAQLEKSRLLSDRFSAERPKGSFSTLEIQRTEQGDSAMYLCASSFGVQETQYFGPGTRLLVL.

The chain carries TRBV30 and TRBJ1-4; perhaps TRBD1 as D (5 bases). The V end was cut by 1 base, the J end by 7 bases, with 16 bases between. From germline, CDR1 is GTSNPN and CDR2 SVGIG (reference sequence). CDR3 length: 15 residues. DNA for the CDR3: TGTGCCTGGAGTGAGCTTAGTAGGGGCGGTGAAAAACTGTTTTTT. It encodes CAWSELSRGGEKLFF.

The chain has TRBV7-2 and TRBJ2-7; 14 bases are shared with TRBD2. The trim removed 2 bases at V and 2 bases at J, leaving 5 bases unmatched. Per germline, CDR1 SGHTA and CDR2 FQGNSA. The CDR3 sequence is 17 residues long. CDR3 in DNA: TGTGCCAGCAGCTTAAGGGGGACTAGCGGGAGTCCCTACGAGCAGTACTTC. Protein product: CASSLRGTSGSPYEQYF.

The chain couples TRBV9 to TRBJ2-3; a possible D gene is TRBD2 (6 bases). The CDR3 loop spans 15 amino acids. Germline CDR1 and CDR2: SGDLS and YYNGEE. The germline V and J ends were trimmed by 2 bases and 4 bases, with 14 bases remaining between them. The CDR3 bases are TGTGCCAGCAGCGTGGGGGGTCTGGGATCAGATACGCAGTATTTT. Translated: CASSVGGLGSDTQYF. Looking up the rest from reference TRBV9 and TRBJ2-3 gives the full variable domain: DSGVTQTPKHLITATGQRVTLRCSPRSGDLSVYWYQQSLDQGLQFLIQYYNGEERAKGNILERFSAQQFPDLHSELNLSSLELGDSALYFCASSVGGLGSDTQYFGPGTRLTVL.

The chain is built from TRBV9 and TRBJ2-6; D gene unclear. The V gene's germline CDR1 is SGDLS and CDR2 YYNGEE. The V gene lost 5 bases and the J gene lost 2 bases, with 14 bases spanning the gap. The CDR3 consists of 16 residues. CDR3 residues: CASSPLIGAGANVLTF. The CDR3 DNA sequence: TGTGCCAGCAGTCCTCTAATTGGGGCTGGGGCCAACGTCCTGACTTTC.

The gene calls are TRBV29-1 and TRBJ2-7; 10 positions match TRBD2. CDR3 size: 17 residues. J gave up 0 bases and V 4 bases, and 12 bases lay outside the gene matches. Germline CDR1 is SQVTM and CDR2 is ANQGSEA. CDR3 nucleotides: TGCAGCGTTGTGTCCTCCGGGTTAGCGGGAGGCTCCTACGAGCAGTACTTC. Translation: CSVVSSGLAGGSYEQYF.

J is TRBJ2-7 and V is TRBV5-1; 7 bases align to TRBD1. Germline V lookup: CDR1 SGHRS, CDR2 YFSETQ. Trimming cost V 3 bases and J 0 bases; bases outside gene matches: 3. There are 14 residues in the CDR3. CDR3 DNA: TGCGCCAGCAGCTCCGCAGGGGGCTCCTACGAGCAGTACTTC. It is translated as CASSSAGGSYEQYF.

The chain employs TRBV10-3 and TRBJ2-1, with 7 bases identical to TRBD1. Germline assignment: CDR1 ENHRY and CDR2 SYGVKD. The CDR3 extends over 15 amino acids. V gave up 2 bases and J gave up 2 bases; unmatched junction bases: 3. In nucleotides, the CDR3 is TGTGCCATCAGTGAGCAGGGGGTAACCTACAATGAGCAGTTCTTC. Translated: CAISEQGVTYNEQFF.

This clone was observed once. The CDR3 protein is CASSRGQINEQFF. The CDR3 bases are TGTGCCAGTAGTAGAGGACAGATCAATGAGCAGTTCTTC. This chain uses TRBV19 with TRBJ2-1; a weak D match, TRBD1 (6 bases). Between the trimmed V and J ends, which lost 4 bases and 6 bases, there was a span of 10 bases. This CDR3 spans 13 amino acids. Germline CDR1 LNHDA, CDR2 SQIVND (reference sequence).

This chain links TRBV29-1 with TRBJ2-7, with TRBD1 matching 8 bases. Germline CDR1 SQVTM, CDR2 ANQGSEA. The CDR3 runs to 12 residues. V was pared by 8 bases and J by 6 bases, with 9 bases of the junction left unmatched. The CDR3 protein is CSIRTGSSEQYF. As DNA, the CDR3 is TGCAGCATTCGGACAGGGTCTAGCGAGCAGTACTTC.

This clone has just one count. In DNA, the CDR3 is TGTGCCAGCAGTTTTTTAGCGGGAGGCTACAATGAGCAGTTCTTC. The encoded protein is CASSFLAGGYNEQFF. This chain links TRBV6-4 with TRBJ2-1, with TRBD2 matching over 10 bases. After removal of 5 bases from V and 3 bases from J, the junction contained 4 bases not matched to a gene. From germline, CDR1 is MRHNA and CDR2 SNTAGT. The CDR3 covers 15 residues.

The chain recombines TRBV7-3 with TRBJ2-6; no definite D call. CDR3 length: 14 amino acids. V was clipped by 5 bases and J by 0 bases, with 5 bases between them. Per the germline V gene, CDR1 is SGHTA and CDR2 is FQGTGA. CDR3 amino acids: CASSPTSGANVLTF. The DNA of the CDR3 is TGTGCCAGCAGCCCCACCTCTGGGGCCAACGTCCTGACTTTC.

The CDR3 nucleotides read TGTGCCAGCAGTGGGGACAGGGCTGGCTATGGCTACACCTTC. As protein: CASSGDRAGYGYTF. The gene calls are TRBV27 and TRBJ1-2; 9 bases are shared with TRBD1. CDR1 is MNHEY, CDR2 SMNVEV, per germline (reference sequence). The CDR3 is 14 amino acids. V trimming: 5 bases; J trimming: 4 bases; junction bases outside the gene matches: 5.